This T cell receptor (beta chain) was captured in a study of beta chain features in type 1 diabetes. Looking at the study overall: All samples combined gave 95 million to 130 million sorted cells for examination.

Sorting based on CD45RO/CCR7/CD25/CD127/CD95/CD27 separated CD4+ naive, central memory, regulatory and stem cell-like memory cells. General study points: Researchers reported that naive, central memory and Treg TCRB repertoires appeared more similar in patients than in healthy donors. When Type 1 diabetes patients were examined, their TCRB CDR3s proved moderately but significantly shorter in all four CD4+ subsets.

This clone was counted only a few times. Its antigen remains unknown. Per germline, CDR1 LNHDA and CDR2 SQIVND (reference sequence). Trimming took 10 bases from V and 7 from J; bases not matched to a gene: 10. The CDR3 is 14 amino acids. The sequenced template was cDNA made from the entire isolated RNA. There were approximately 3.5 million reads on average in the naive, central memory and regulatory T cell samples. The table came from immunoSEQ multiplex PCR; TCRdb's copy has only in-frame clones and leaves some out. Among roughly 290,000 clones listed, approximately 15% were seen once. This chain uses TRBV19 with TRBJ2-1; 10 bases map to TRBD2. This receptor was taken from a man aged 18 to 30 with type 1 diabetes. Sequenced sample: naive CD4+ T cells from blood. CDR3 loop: CATRRAGGGNEQFF. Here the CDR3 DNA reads TGTGCCACCCGACGAGCGGGAGGGGGGAATGAGCAGTTCTTC.